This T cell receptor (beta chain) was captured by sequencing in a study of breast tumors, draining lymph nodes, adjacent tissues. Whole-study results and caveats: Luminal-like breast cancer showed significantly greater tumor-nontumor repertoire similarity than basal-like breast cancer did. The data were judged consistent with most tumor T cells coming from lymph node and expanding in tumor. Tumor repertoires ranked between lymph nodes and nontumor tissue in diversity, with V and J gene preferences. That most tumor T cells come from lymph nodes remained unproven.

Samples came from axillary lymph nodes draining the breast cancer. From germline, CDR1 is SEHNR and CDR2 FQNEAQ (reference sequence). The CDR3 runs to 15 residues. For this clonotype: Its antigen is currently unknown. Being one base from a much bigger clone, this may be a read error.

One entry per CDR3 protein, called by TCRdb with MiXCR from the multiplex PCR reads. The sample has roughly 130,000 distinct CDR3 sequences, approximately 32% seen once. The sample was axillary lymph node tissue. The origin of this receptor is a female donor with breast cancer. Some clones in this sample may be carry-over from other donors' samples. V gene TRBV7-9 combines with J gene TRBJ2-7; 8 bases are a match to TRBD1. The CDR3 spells CASSRRGLLPYEQHF. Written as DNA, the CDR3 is TGTGCCAGCAGCCGCAGGGGGCTCCTCCCCTACGAGCAGCACTTC.